A single sample gave rise to the 17 T cell receptor beta chains below, sequenced in a study of CD8 T cells in ankylosing spondylitis. These TCRs' antigens remain unknown. General study points: Among TCR beta sequences, a motif of several highly homologous variants appeared characteristic of ankylosing spondylitis blood.

TCRdb passed the 5' RACE reads through MiXCR, listing each CDR3 protein once. The sample records approximately 520,000 distinct CDR3 sequences, under 5.5% being singletons. The sequencing sample was made of blood, either unsorted or a sorted T cell fraction (not recorded which). The source of these receptors is a male donor with ankylosing spondylitis.

In its sample, this clonotype was seen many times. The chain employs TRBV20-1 and TRBJ1-3; D is undetermined. The CDR3 loop spans 11 amino acids. The germline CDR1 and CDR2 sequences are DFQATT and SNEGSKA (reference sequence). As DNA, the CDR3 is TGCAGCGTTCAATTGGGAAACACCATATATTTT. Protein product: CSVQLGNTIYF.

This clonotype came up many times. The genes are TRBV20-1 and TRBJ2-1, with 9 bases that match TRBD2. This CDR3 has 16 amino acids. In germline, CDR1 is DFQATT, CDR2 SNEGSKA (reference sequence). The trim removed 6 bases at V and 0 bases at J, leaving 9 bases unmatched. Here the CDR3 DNA reads TGCAGTGCCAGCGACCTAGCGGGGAGCTCCTACAATGAGCAGTTCTTC. Its translation is CSASDLAGSSYNEQFF.

This clonotype was detected ten times or more. The genes are TRBV6-5 and TRBJ2-3; D remains ambiguous. The germline CDR1 and CDR2 sequences are MNHEY and SVGAGI. Trimming took off 0 bases at V and 2 bases at J, with 6 bases between the two ends. This CDR3 contains 14 residues. CDR3 amino acids: CASSYSGITDTQYF. Written as DNA, the CDR3 is TGTGCCAGCAGTTACTCGGGGATCACAGATACGCAGTATTTT.

The sample holds many counts of this clonotype. The chain employs TRBV25-1 and TRBJ1-1, with unresolved D. CDR3 length: 14 amino acids. Germline CDR1 and CDR2: MGHDK and SYGVNS. V was cut by 5 bases and J by 4 bases, with 14 bases left in between. CDR3 protein: CASSSRGATTEAFF. For the CDR3, the DNA is TGTGCCAGCAGTTCACGGGGAGCAACCACTGAAGCTTTCTTT.

This clonotype was recorded many times. V and J are TRBV29-1 and TRBJ2-3, with D possibly being TRBD1 (6 bases). This CDR3 has 14 amino acids. Trimming took 1 base from V and 5 from J, leaving 13 bases between them. Germline V gives CDR1 SQVTM, CDR2 ANQGSEA. CDR3 sequence: CSVEVLQGRDTQYF. The CDR3 DNA sequence: TGCAGCGTTGAAGTGTTACAGGGCAGAGATACGCAGTATTTT.

The sample holds a few counts of this clonotype. This chain joins TRBV6-2 or TRBV6-3 and TRBJ2-7; 11 positions agree with TRBD2. Germline CDR1 MNHEY, CDR2 SVGEGT. The CDR3 is 13 amino acids. The V and J ends lost 10 bases and 6 bases, in that order; junction bases with no gene match: 8. CDR3 residues: CAIGRLAGGEQYF. CDR3 nucleotide sequence: TGTGCCATCGGACGGCTAGCGGGAGGCGAGCAGTACTTC.

This clonotype appeared many times. CDR3 bases: TGTGCCAGCAGTTTATTTGTCGAGACTGAAGCTTTCTTT. This sequence encodes CASSLFVETEAFF. The J gene is TRBJ1-1, the V gene TRBV27; no firm D call. In germline, CDR1 is MNHEY, CDR2 SMNVEV (reference sequence). The CDR3 sequence is 13 residues long. V was cut by 1 base and J by 5 bases, with 8 bases left in between.

This clonotype came up a few times. A single base separates this from a much larger clone, so it may be a read error. The genes are TRBV7-9 and TRBJ1-4; D remains unclear. CDR1 and CDR2 (germline): SEHNR, FQNEAQ (reference sequence). The CDR3 extends over 14 amino acids. CDR3 in DNA: TGTGCCAGCGGCTTCGGTACAACTAATGAAAAACTGTTTTTT. This encodes CASGFGTTNEKLFF. Using reference TRBV7-9 and TRBJ1-4 for the parts outside the CDR3, the full variable domain is DTGVSQNPRHKITKRGQNVTFRCDPISEHNRLYWYRQTLGQGPEFLTYFQNEAQLEKSRLLSDRFSAERPKGSFSTLEIQRTEQGDSAMYLCASGFGTTNEKLFFGSGTQLSVL.

There are many counts of this clonotype. This chain connects TRBV5-1 to TRBJ1-1, with 7 bases lining up with TRBD1. Germline-derived CDR1 and CDR2 are SGHRS and YFSETQ. Trimming at V came to 4 bases and at J to 6 bases, leaving 18 bases not matched to a gene. The CDR3 is 17 amino acids. The CDR3 region has the DNA TGCGCCAGCAGCCCGCCTAGGGAGACAGGGTCAGGACCTGAAGCTTTCTTT. Its protein is CASSPPRETGSGPEAFF.

This clonotype was recorded many times. As DNA, the CDR3 is TGTGCCACCAGTGATGACCCCCGAAACGGACAGGGTCGGGCCGAGCAGTACTTC. This encodes CATSDDPRNGQGRAEQYF. This chain links TRBV24-1 with TRBJ2-7; TRBD1 aligns across 8 bases. V dropped 3 bases and J dropped 6; count of bases not matched to a gene: 18. Germline values: CDR1 KGHDR, CDR2 SFDVKD. The CDR3 totals 18 residues.

This clonotype was observed at least ten times. CDR3 nucleotides: TGTGCCACCAGCAGAGATTTAGCAGGGGGATCCTACGAGCAGTACTTC. It codes for CATSRDLAGGSYEQYF. The rearrangement joins TRBV15 to TRBJ2-7; 7 positions match TRBD1. After removal of 0 bases from V and 1 base from J, the junction contained 6 bases not matched to a gene. The CDR3 runs 16 residues. The germline V gene encodes CDR1 LNHNV and CDR2 YYDKDF (reference sequence). Full variable domain (missing parts from reference TRBV15 and TRBJ2-7): DAMVIQNPRYQVTQFGKPVTLSCSQTLNHNVMYWYQQKSSQAPKLLFHYYDKDFNNEADTPDNFQSRRPNTSFCFLDIRSPGLGDTAMYLCATSRDLAGGSYEQYFGPGTRLTVT.

The CDR3 DNA reads TGTGCCACCAGCAGCCAATTCCCTCCAGCTTTCTTT. It yields the protein CATSSQFPPAFF. The chain carries TRBV15 and TRBJ1-1, with D uncertain. The germline V gene has CDR1 LNHNV and CDR2 YYDKDF (reference sequence). V lost 3 bases to trimming and J lost 10 bases, with 12 bases between them. The CDR3 extends over 12 amino acids.

This clonotype was seen at least ten times. V is TRBV15 and J is TRBJ1-1, with 7 bases identical to TRBD1. Per germline, CDR1 LNHNV and CDR2 YYDKDF (reference sequence). J was trimmed by 1 base and V by 6 bases; bases with no gene match: 8. This CDR3 contains 15 residues. The CDR3 sequence: CATRPNRQGNTEAFF. The DNA for the CDR3 is TGTGCCACCAGGCCGAATAGACAGGGGAACACTGAAGCTTTCTTT.

The table lists this clonotype with many counts. This chain's CDR3 is CSVGAIGTQYF. The CDR3 bases are TGCAGCGTCGGGGCGATAGGGACCCAGTACTTC. The chain employs TRBV29-1 and TRBJ2-5; D may match TRBD1 or TRBD2 (5 bases each). The germline V gene has CDR1 SQVTM and CDR2 ANQGSEA. V was pared by 6 bases and J by 7 bases, with 12 bases between. CDR3 size: 11 residues.

This clonotype was recorded many times. This rearrangement joins TRBV7-2 to TRBJ2-1, with D maybe TRBD2 (6 bases). Trimming removed 4 bases from V and 0 bases from J, with 10 bases in between. Germline V gives CDR1 SGHTA, CDR2 FQGNSA. The CDR3 is made up of 15 amino acids. CDR3 residues: CASSSGSLSYNEQFF. The CDR3 DNA reads as TGTGCCAGCAGCTCCGGGAGTCTCTCCTACAATGAGCAGTTCTTC.

This clonotype was found many times. The chain links TRBV6-2 or TRBV6-3 to TRBJ2-1, with 14 bases that match TRBD2. This CDR3 has 18 residues. Germline loops: CDR1 MNHEY, CDR2 SVGEGT. V lost 6 bases, J lost 0 bases, and 7 bases stayed unmatched. The CDR3: CASRRTSGRTYSYNEQFF. CDR3 in DNA: TGTGCCAGCAGGCGGACTAGCGGGAGGACTTACTCCTACAATGAGCAGTTCTTC.

Of note for this clonotype: A single base separates this from a much larger clone, so it may be a read error. The rearrangement uses TRBV20-1 and TRBJ2-5; 9 bases match TRBD1. The V gene end was trimmed by 0 bases and the J gene end by 5 bases; junction bases not matched to a gene: 10. This CDR3 comprises 16 residues. CDR1 DFQATT and CDR2 SNEGSKA come from the germline V gene (reference sequence). This chain's CDR3 is CSARDRYRGLRETQYF. In DNA, the CDR3 is TGCAGTGCTAGAGATCGATACAGGGGGCTGAGGGAGACCCAGTACTTC.